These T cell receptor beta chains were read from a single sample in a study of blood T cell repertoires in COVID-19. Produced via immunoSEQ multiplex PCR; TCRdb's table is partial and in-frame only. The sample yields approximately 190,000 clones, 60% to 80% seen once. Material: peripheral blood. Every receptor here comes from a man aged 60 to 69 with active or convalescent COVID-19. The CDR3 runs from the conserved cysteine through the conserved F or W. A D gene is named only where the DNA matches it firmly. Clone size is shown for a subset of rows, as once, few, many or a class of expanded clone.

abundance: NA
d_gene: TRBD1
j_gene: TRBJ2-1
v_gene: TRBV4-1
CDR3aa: CASSSNRGPTYNEQFF
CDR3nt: TGCGCCAGCAGCTCGAACAGGGGGCCCACCTACAATGAGCAGTTCTTC

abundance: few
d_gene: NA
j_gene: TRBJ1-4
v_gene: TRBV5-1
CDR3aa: CASSPKGGIEEKLFF
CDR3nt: TGCGCCAGCAGCCCAAAGGGGGGGATCGAGGAAAAACTGTTTTTT

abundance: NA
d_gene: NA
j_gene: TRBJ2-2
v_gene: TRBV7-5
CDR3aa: CVSKLGETLNTGELFF
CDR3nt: TGTGTCAGTAAACTGGGAGAGACTTTAAACACCGGGGAGCTGTTTTTT

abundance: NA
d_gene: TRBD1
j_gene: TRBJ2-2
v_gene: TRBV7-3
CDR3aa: CASSQQGATGELFF
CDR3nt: TGTGCCAGCAGCCAGCAGGGGGCAACCGGGGAGCTGTTTTTT

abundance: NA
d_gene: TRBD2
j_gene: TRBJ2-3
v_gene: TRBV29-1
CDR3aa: CSVLAQRDTDTQYF
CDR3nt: TGCAGCGTACTTGCCCAGCGGGACACAGATACGCAGTATTTT

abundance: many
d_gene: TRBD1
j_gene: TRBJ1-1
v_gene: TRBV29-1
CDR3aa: CSVQGQWNTEAFF
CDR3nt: TGCAGCGTCCAGGGACAGTGGAACACTGAAGCTTTCTTT

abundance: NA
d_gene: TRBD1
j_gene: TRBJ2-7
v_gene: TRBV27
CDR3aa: CASSSKGQGSYEQYF
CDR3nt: TGTGCCAGCAGTTCCAAGGGACAGGGATCCTACGAGCAGTACTTC

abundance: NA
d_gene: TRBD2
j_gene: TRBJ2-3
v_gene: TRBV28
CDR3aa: CASSLQLAGVVDTQYF
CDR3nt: TGTGCCAGCAGTTTACAACTAGCGGGAGTGGTAGATACGCAGTATTTT

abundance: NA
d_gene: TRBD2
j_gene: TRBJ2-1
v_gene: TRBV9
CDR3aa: CASSGRGLAGNNEQFF
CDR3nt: TGTGCCAGCAGCGGGAGGGGGTTAGCGGGAAACAATGAGCAGTTCTTC

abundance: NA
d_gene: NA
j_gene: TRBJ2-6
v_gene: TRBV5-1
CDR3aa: CASSSLSDSGANVLTF
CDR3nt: TGCGCCAGCAGCTCCCTGAGCGACTCTGGGGCCAACGTCCTGACTTTC

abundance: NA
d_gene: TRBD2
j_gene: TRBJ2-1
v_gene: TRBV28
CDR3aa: CASRPTSGRLEQFF
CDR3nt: TGTGCCAGCAGGCCCACTAGCGGGAGGCTTGAGCAGTTCTTC

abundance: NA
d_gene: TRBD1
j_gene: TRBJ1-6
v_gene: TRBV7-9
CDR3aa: CASSLGRGQNSPLHF
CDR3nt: TGTGCCAGCAGCCTGGGCAGGGGGCAGAATTCACCCCTCCACTTT

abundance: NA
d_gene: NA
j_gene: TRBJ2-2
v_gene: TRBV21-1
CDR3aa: CASSSPHGQGALDTGELFF
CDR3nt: TGTGCCAGCAGCTCGCCACATGGACAGGGGGCGCTCGACACCGGGGAGCTGTTTTTT

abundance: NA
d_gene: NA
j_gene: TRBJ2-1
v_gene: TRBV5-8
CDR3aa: CASSPVGTGPYNEQFF
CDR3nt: TGTGCCAGCAGCCCGGTAGGGACTGGACCCTACAATGAGCAGTTCTTC

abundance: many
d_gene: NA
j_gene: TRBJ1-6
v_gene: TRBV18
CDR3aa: CASSPSGAYPPLHF
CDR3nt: TGTGCCAGCTCACCCAGTGGGGCCTATCCACCCCTCCACTTT

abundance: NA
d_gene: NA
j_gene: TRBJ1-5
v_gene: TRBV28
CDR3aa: CASSPLPGEGTQPQHF
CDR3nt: TGTGCCAGCAGTCCCTTGCCAGGGGAGGGTACTCAGCCCCAGCATTTT

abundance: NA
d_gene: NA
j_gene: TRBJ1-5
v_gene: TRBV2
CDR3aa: CASNQGHQQPQHF
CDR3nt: TGTGCCAGCAATCAGGGACACCAACAGCCCCAGCATTTT

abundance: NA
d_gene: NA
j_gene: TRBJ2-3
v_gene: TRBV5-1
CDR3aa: CASSLGPGEGADTQYF
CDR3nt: TGCGCCAGCAGCTTGGGACCGGGAGAGGGTGCAGATACGCAGTATTTT

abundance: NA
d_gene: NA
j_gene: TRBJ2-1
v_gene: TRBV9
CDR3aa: CASSPAIQEAYNEQFF
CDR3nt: TGTGCCAGCAGCCCGGCCATTCAGGAAGCCTACAATGAGCAGTTCTTC

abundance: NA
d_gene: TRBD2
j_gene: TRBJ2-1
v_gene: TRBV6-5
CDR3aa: CASRPGLAGGEQFF
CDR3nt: TGTGCCAGCAGACCGGGACTAGCGGGAGGGGAGCAGTTCTTC

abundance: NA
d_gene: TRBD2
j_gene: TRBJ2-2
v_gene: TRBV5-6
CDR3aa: CASSLGLAGVELFF
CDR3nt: TGTGCCAGCAGCTTGGGACTAGCGGGAGTGGAGCTGTTTTTT

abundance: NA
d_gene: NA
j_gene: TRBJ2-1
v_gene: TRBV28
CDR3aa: CASSLSAGGPYNEQFF
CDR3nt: TGTGCCAGCAGTTTATCGGCAGGGGGGCCTTACAATGAGCAGTTCTTC

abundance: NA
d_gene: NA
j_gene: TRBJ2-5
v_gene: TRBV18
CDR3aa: CAGGAEQETQYF
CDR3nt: TGTGCCGGAGGAGCGGAACAAGAGACCCAGTACTTC

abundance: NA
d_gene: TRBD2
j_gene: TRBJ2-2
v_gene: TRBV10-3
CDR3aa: CAGGGLAANTGELFF
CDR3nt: TGTGCCGGAGGGGGACTAGCGGCGAACACCGGGGAGCTGTTTTTT

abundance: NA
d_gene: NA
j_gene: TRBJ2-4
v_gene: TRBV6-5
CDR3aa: CASRERALAKNIQYF
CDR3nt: TGTGCCAGCAGAGAGCGGGCACTAGCCAAAAACATTCAGTACTTC

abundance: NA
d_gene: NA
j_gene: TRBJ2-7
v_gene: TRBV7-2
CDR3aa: CASRQGVSLYEQYF
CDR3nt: TGTGCCAGCAGACAGGGAGTCAGCCTCTACGAGCAGTACTTC

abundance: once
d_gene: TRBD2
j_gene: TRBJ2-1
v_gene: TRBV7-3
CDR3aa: CASSLGLAGGSSYNEQFF
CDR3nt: TGTGCCAGCAGCTTAGGCCTAGCGGGAGGGAGCTCCTACAATGAGCAGTTCTTC

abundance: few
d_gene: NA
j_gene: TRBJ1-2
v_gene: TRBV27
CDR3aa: CASRGTGDYGYTF
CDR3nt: TGTGCCAGCAGGGGGACGGGGGACTATGGCTACACCTTC

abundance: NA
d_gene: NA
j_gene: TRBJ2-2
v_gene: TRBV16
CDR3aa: CASSLENTGELFF
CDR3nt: TGTGCCAGCAGCCTAGAGAACACCGGGGAGCTGTTTTTT

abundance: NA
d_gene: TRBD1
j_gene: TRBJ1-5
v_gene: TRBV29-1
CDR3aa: CSVGQGAGPQHF
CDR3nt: TGCAGCGTTGGACAGGGGGCCGGGCCCCAGCATTTT

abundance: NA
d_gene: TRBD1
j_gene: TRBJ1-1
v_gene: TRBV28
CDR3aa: CASSLGDRGTEAFF
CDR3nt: TGTGCCAGCAGTTTAGGTGACAGGGGGACTGAAGCTTTCTTT

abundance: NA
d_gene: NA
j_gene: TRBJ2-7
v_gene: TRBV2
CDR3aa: CASTQGSYEQYF
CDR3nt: TGTGCCAGCACTCAGGGGTCCTACGAGCAGTACTTC

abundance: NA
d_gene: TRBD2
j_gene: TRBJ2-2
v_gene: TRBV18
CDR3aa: CASSPGTSGRRTGELFF
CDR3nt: TGTGCCAGCTCACCTGGGACTAGCGGGAGAAGGACCGGGGAGCTGTTTTTT

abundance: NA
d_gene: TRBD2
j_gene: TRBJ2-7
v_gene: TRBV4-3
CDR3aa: CASSQLAGRYEQYF
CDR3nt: TGCGCCAGCAGCCAATTAGCGGGAAGGTACGAGCAGTACTTC

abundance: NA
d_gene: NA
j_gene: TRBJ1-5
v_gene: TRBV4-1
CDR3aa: CASSQDGGFGDQPQHF
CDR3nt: TGCGCCAGCAGCCAAGATGGCGGGTTTGGCGATCAGCCCCAGCATTTT

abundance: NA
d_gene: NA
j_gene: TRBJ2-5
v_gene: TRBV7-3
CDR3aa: CASSPWMRGETQYF
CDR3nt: TGTGCCAGCAGCCCGTGGATGAGAGGAGAGACCCAGTACTTC

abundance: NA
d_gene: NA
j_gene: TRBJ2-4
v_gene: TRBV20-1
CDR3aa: CSALSADIQYF
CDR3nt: TGCAGTGCCCTTTCCGCGGACATTCAGTACTTC